The 13 T cell receptor beta chains in this list originate from one sample, sequenced in a study of STAT5B mutations in CD4+ large granular lymphocyte leukemia. Generated by immunoSEQ multiplex PCR, the TCRdb table keeps only in-frame clones and is missing some. The table records over a thousand clones, about four fifths of them present only once. The sequenced sample was PBMCs. The receptors shown here come from a man between 65 and 85 years old with CD4+ T-cell large granular lymphocyte leukemia.

By proportion, this clone is large. The DNA for the CDR3 is TGTGCCAGCAGTTACTCAGGGGATCAGCCCCAGCATTTT. It specifies CASSYSGDQPQHF. The chain joins TRBV6-5 to TRBJ1-5; tentative D call: TRBD1 (5 bases). CDR3 length: 13 residues. The germline V and J ends were trimmed by 0 bases and 5 bases, with 5 bases remaining between them. Germline V CDR1 and CDR2: MNHEY, SVGAGI.

A single count supports this clone. The chain carries TRBV19 and TRBJ1-5, with a tentative D call TRBD1 (6 bases). The length of the CDR3 is 15 residues. V gave up 5 bases and J gave up 0 bases, with 11 bases separating them. From germline, CDR1 is LNHDA and CDR2 SQIVND (reference sequence). CDR3 nucleotides: TGTGCCAGTAGTTCACGGGACAATAGCAATCAGCCCCAGCATTTT. Its protein product is CASSSRDNSNQPQHF.

The chain combines TRBV5-1 with TRBJ2-2, with D tentatively TRBD2 (5 bases). Germline loops: CDR1 SGHRS, CDR2 YFSETQ. The CDR3 has 13 amino acids. V shed 4 bases and J shed 3 bases, with 7 bases lying between them. The CDR3 DNA reads TGCGCCAGCAGCGTCGGGGACACCGGGGAGCTGTTTTTT. Encoded protein: CASSVGDTGELFF.

This clone has only one observation. The rearrangement links TRBV28 to TRBJ2-3; possibly TRBD2 for D (7 bases). Trimming shortened V by 4 bases and J by 4 bases, and 21 bases separated the two germline ends. The CDR3 is made up of 17 amino acids. Germline assignment: CDR1 MDHEN and CDR2 SYDVKM. CDR3 sequence reads: CASSSTLLGGGADTQYF. CDR3 nucleotides: TGTGCCAGCAGTTCGACCCTCCTAGGGGGGGGCGCAGATACGCAGTATTTT.

V and J are TRBV5-4 and TRBJ1-1; D possibly corresponds to TRBD1 (6 bases). Germline CDR1 SGHNT, CDR2 YYREEE (reference sequence). Trimming pared 1 base from V and 1 base from J, leaving 11 bases between. CDR3 size: 15 residues. The CDR3: CASSLRRGANTEAFF. For the CDR3, the DNA is TGTGCCAGCAGCTTGCGGCGGGGGGCGAACACTGAAGCTTTCTTT.

The rearrangement links TRBV6-5 to TRBJ1-1; D is ambiguous. The CDR3 runs 13 residues. Deletions cut 5 bases from V and 2 bases from J, with 9 bases between. Germline CDR1 is MNHEY and CDR2 is SVGAGI. The CDR3 spells CASSRSGNTEAFF. For the CDR3, the DNA is TGTGCCAGCAGTCGCTCGGGAAACACTGAAGCTTTCTTT.

The chain recombines TRBV5-1 with TRBJ1-5; D call uncertain. CDR3 length equals 13 residues. Germline-derived CDR1 and CDR2 are SGHRS and YFSETQ. V shed 0 bases and J shed 5 bases, with 6 bases lying between them. For the CDR3, the DNA is TGCGCCAGCAGCTTGGACGGGGATCAGCCCCAGCATTTT. This sequence encodes CASSLDGDQPQHF.

This clone was counted only a few times. The chain joins TRBV18 to TRBJ2-2; D perhaps matches TRBD1 (5 bases). This CDR3 has 18 amino acids. V was trimmed by 4 bases and J by 0 bases, leaving 18 bases between them. CDR1 and CDR2 from the germline V gene are KGHSH and LQKENI. CDR3 DNA: TGTGCCAGCTCACTCGGACACGCTGGTCCCTCGAACACCGGGGAGCTGTTTTTT. Encoded protein: CASSLGHAGPSNTGELFF.

The rearrangement links TRBV5-1 to TRBJ1-3; D is possibly TRBD1 (5 bases). The CDR3 has 17 amino acids. V was trimmed by 4 bases and J by 0 bases, leaving 17 bases between them. Germline values: CDR1 SGHRS, CDR2 YFSETQ. This CDR3 is CASSGTADSLSGNTIYF. The CDR3 DNA sequence: TGCGCCAGCAGCGGGACTGCTGACAGCCTCTCTGGAAACACCATATATTTT. Looking up the rest from reference TRBV5-1 and TRBJ1-3 gives the full variable domain: KAGVTQTPRYLIKTRGQQVTLSCSPISGHRSVSWYQQTPGQGLQFLFEYFSETQRNKGNFPGRFSGRQFSNSRSEMNVSTLELGDSALYLCASSGTADSLSGNTIYFGEGSWLTVV.

CDR3 amino acids: CASSGLAGGSAQFF. As DNA, the CDR3 is TGTGCCAGCAGCGGACTAGCGGGAGGGAGTGCGCAGTTCTTC. V is TRBV9 and J is TRBJ2-1; 14 bases match TRBD2. V lost 3 bases and J lost 12; bases outside the gene matches: 5. CDR1 SGDLS and CDR2 YYNGEE come from the germline V gene. The length of the CDR3 is 14 residues.

V is TRBV6-4 and J is TRBJ1-1; D is possibly TRBD1 (5 bases). The CDR3 is 13 amino acids. The V and J ends lost 3 bases and 4 bases respectively, with 9 bases between them. Germline CDR1 is MRHNA and CDR2 is SNTAGT. The CDR3 protein is CASSDQGGTEAFF. CDR3 DNA: TGTGCCAGCAGTGATCAGGGCGGCACTGAAGCTTTCTTT.

The J gene is TRBJ2-5, the V gene TRBV5-8, with 7 nucleotides matching TRBD2. Per germline, CDR1 SGHTS and CDR2 YDEGEE. This CDR3 has 12 residues. The ends lost 5 bases at V and 5 bases at J; junction bases unmatched: 3. In DNA, the CDR3 is TGTGCCAGCAGGGCGGGAGTCGAGACCCAGTACTTC. Its translation: CASRAGVETQYF.

This chain uses TRBV10-2 with TRBJ1-4, with 12 bases matching TRBD1. The CDR3 is made up of 16 amino acids. Germline-derived CDR1 and CDR2 are WSHSY and SAAADI. Trimming at V came to 6 bases and at J to 6 bases, leaving 8 bases not matched to a gene. Here the CDR3 reads CASRMGTGGSDEKLFF. CDR3 nucleotide sequence: TGCGCCAGCAGGATGGGGACAGGGGGCAGTGATGAAAAACTGTTTTTT.